Below, 2 T cell receptor beta chains from the same sample are listed, as sequenced in a study of human T cells and chemical hapten exposure. Time point specified: pre-sensitization, week 0. Treatment denoted: therapeutic diphenylcyclopropenone sensitization with weekly scalp DPC. Whole blood, unfractionated, served as the material for total RNA extraction. TCRdb processed the RACE reads anew with MiXCR; each CDR3 protein has one entry. The sample includes some 57,000 distinct CDR3 sequences, 9.6% seen only once; the top ten take approximately 9.6%. The sequences come from whole blood, collected in connection with sensitization to the hapten diphenylcyclopropenone (DPC). Receptor source: a woman in her 30s with alopecia areata. Some clones in this sample may be carry-over from other donors' samples.

This clonotype was counted between two and nine times. The chain carries TRBV12-3 or TRBV12-4 and TRBJ2-3, with 9 bases fitting TRBD1. With 6 bases clipped from V and 1 base from J, the junction kept 8 bases outside the gene matches. This CDR3 spans 16 amino acids. Here the CDR3 DNA reads TGTGCCAGCAGCAAACTCCGGGACAGGGGCACAGATACGCAGTATTTT. This gives the protein CASSKLRDRGTDTQYF.

This clonotype was counted only a few times. This sequence joins TRBV12-5 and TRBJ1-1; D unclear. Trimming took off 2 bases at V and 0 bases at J, with 16 bases between the two ends. Germline V gene data show CDR1 as LGHNT and CDR2 as FRNRAP. The CDR3 consists of 17 residues. DNA of the CDR3: TGTGCTAGTGGTTTGTCGTACACCCCAGGTTTGAACACTGAAGCTTTCTTT. It codes for CASGLSYTPGLNTEAFF.